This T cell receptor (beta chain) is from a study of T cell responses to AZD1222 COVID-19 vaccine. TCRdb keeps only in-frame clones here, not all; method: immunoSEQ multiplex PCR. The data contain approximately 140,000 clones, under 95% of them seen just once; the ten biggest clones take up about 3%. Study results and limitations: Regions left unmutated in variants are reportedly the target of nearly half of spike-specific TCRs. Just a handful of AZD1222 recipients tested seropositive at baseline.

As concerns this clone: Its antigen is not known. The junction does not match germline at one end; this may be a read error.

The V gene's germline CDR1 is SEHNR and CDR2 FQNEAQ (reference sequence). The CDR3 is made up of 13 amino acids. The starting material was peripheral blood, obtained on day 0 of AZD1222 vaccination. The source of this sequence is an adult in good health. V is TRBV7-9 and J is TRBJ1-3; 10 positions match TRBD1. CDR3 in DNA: TGTGCCAGCAGCTTAGCATCTTTTGGACAGGGGGATTTT. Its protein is CASSLASFGQGDF.